This record covers a single T cell receptor (beta chain). The antigen remains unidentified. These data come from a study of OX40 agonist ivuxolimab in advanced cancers. Germline CDR1 and CDR2: SGHRS and YFSETQ. This CDR3 comprises 14 residues. V was pared by 0 bases and J by 7 bases, with 3 bases of the junction left unmatched. The data were produced by immunoSEQ multiplex PCR, yet TCRdb's version contains in-frame clones alone and is incomplete. The sample yields more than 65,000 clones, roughly 78% seen once. Study outcomes and limitations: On average, CD8+ T cells showed a greater number of expanded clones than CD4+. Patients who responded partially at 0.1-3.0 mg/kg showed clonal expansion ranking among the lowest.

The sequenced sample was CD4+ or CD8+ T cells sorted from blood, obtained in a trial of the OX40 agonist ivuxolimab. This sequence was found in an adult with an advanced solid tumor such as melanoma, head and neck, liver or kidney cancer. The V call is TRBV5-1, the J call TRBJ1-4; TRBD1 matches 7 bases. The CDR3 protein is CASSLAGGGEKLFF. The CDR3 coding sequence is TGCGCCAGCAGCTTGGCAGGGGGTGGTGAAAAACTGTTTTTT. The full variable domain, with the rest looked up from reference TRBV5-1 and TRBJ1-4, is KAGVTQTPRYLIKTRGQQVTLSCSPISGHRSVSWYQQTPGQGLQFLFEYFSETQRNKGNFPGRFSGRQFSNSRSEMNVSTLELGDSALYLCASSLAGGGEKLFFGSGTQLSVL.